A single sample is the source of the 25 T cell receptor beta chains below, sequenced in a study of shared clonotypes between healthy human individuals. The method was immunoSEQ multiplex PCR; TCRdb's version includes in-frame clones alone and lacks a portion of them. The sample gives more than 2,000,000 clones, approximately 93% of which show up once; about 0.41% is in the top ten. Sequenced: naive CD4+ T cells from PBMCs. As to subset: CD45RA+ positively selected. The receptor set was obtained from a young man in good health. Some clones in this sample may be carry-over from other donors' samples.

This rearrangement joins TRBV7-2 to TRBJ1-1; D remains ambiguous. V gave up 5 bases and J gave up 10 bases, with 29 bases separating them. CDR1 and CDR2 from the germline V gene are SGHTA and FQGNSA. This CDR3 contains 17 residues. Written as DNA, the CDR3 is TGTGCCAGCAGCGCCAGCACGGTAGTGGTATGGGAAGCGGCAGCTTTCTTT. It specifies CASSASTVVVWEAAAFF.

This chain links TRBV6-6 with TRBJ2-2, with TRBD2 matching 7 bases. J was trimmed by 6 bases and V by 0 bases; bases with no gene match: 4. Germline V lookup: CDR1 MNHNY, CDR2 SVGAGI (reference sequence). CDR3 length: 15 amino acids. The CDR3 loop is CASSYSVGGAGELFF. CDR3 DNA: TGTGCCAGCAGTTACTCGGTGGGAGGGGCCGGGGAGCTGTTTTTT.

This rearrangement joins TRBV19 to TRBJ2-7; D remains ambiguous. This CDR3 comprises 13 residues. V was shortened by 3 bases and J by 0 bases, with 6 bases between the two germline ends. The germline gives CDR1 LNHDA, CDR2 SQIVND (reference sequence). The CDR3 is CASSIIISYEQYF. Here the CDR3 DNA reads TGTGCCAGTAGTATCATCATCTCCTACGAGCAGTACTTC.

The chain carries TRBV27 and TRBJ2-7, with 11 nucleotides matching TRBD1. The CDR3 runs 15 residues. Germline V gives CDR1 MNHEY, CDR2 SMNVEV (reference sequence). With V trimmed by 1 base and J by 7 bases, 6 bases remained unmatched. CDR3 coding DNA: TGTGCCAGCAGTTTATATAGGGACAGGGGGGGAGAGCAGTACTTC. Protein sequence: CASSLYRDRGGEQYF.

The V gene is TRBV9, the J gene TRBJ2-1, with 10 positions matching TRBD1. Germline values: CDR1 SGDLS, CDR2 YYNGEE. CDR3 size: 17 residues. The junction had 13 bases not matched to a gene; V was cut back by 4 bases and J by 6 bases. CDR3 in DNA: TGTGCCAGCAGCTCCCCCACAAGAGACAGGGGGCTCAATGAGCAGTTCTTC. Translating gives CASSSPTRDRGLNEQFF.

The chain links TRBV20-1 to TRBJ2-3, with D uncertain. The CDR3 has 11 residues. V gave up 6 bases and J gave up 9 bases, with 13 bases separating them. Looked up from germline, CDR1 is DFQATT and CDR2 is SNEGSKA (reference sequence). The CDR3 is CSAGLVETQYF. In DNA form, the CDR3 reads TGCAGTGCGGGCCTGGTGGAAACGCAGTATTTT.

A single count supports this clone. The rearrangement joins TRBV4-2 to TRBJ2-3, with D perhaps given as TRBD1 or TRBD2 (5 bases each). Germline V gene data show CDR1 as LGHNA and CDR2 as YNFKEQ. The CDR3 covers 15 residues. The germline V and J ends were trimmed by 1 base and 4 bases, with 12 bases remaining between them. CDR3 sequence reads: CASSQVGERPDTQYF. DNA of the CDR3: TGTGCCAGCAGCCAAGTGGGGGAACGCCCAGATACGCAGTATTTT.

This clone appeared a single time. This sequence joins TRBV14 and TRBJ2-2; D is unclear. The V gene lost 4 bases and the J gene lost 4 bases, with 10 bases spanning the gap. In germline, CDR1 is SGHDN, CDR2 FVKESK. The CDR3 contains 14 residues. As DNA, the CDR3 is TGTGCCAGCAGCCCTCGGGTAGGCACCGGGGAGCTGTTTTTT. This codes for CASSPRVGTGELFF.

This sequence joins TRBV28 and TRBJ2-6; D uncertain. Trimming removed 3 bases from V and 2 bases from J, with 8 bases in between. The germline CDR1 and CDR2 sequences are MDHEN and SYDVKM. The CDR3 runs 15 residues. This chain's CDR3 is CASSFWIAGANVLTF. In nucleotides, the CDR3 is TGTGCCAGCAGTTTCTGGATTGCTGGGGCCAACGTCCTGACTTTC.

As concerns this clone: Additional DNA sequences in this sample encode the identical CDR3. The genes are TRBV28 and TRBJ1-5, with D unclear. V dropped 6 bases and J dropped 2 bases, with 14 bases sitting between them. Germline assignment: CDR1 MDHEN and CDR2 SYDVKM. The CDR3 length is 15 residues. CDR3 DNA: TGTGCCAGCAGCCTCGAAGCCAGTGGCAATCAGCCCCAGCATTTT. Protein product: CASSLEASGNQPQHF.

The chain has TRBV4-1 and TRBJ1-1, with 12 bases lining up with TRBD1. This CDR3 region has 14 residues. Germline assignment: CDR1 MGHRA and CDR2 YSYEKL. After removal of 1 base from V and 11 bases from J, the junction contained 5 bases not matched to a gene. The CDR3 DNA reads TGCGCCAGCAGCCAAGTTGTGGGACAGGGGGCCGCTTTCTTT. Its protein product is CASSQVVGQGAAFF.

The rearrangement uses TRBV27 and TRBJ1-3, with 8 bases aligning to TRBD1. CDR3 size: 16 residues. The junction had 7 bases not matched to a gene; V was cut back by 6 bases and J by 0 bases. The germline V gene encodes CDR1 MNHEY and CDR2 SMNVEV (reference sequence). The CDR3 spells CASRRTGLASGNTIYF. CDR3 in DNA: TGTGCCAGCAGGCGGACAGGGTTGGCCTCTGGAAACACCATATATTTT.

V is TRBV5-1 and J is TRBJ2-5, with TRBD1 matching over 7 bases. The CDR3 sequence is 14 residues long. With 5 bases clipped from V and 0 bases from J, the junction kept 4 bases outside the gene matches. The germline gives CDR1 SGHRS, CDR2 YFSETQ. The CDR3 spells CASRRTGDQETQYF. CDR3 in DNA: TGCGCCAGCAGGCGAACAGGGGACCAAGAGACCCAGTACTTC.

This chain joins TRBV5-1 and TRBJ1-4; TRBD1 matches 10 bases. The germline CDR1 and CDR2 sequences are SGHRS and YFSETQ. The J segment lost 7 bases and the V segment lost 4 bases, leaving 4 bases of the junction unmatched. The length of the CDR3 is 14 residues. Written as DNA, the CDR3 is TGCGCCAGCAGCCCTAGGACAGGGGGTGAAAAACTGTTTTTT. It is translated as CASSPRTGGEKLFF.

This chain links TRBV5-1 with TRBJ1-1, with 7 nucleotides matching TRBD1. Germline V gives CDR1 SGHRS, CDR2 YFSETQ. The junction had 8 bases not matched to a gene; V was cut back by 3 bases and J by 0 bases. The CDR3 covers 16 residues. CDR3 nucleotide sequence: TGCGCCAGCAGCTCCGACCGCAGGGGGATGAACACTGAAGCTTTCTTT. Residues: CASSSDRRGMNTEAFF.

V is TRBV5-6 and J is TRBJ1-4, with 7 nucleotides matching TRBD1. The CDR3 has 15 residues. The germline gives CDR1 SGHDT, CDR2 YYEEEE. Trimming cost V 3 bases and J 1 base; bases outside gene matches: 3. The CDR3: CASSSYRGTNEKLFF. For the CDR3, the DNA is TGTGCCAGCAGCTCGTACAGGGGAACTAATGAAAAACTGTTTTTT.

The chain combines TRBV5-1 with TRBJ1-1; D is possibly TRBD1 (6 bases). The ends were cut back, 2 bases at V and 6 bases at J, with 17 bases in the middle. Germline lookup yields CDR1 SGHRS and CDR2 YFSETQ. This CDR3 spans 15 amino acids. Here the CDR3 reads CASSFSQAAGAEAFF. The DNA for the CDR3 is TGCGCCAGCAGCTTTTCTCAGGCCGCAGGGGCTGAAGCTTTCTTT.

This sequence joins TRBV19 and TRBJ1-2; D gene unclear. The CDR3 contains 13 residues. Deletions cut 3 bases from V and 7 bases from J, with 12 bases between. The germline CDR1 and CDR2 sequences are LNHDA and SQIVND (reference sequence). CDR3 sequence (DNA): TGTGCCAGTAGTATGTCTAGATCGGGTGGCTACACCTTC. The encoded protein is CASSMSRSGGYTF.

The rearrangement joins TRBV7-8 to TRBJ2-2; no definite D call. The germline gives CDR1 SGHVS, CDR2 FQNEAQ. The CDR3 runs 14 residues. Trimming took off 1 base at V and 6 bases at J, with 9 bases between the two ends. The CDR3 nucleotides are TGTGCCAGCAGCTTAGTGGGGTACGCCGGGGAGCTGTTTTTT. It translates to CASSLVGYAGELFF.

The CDR3 reads CASSPGINQPQHF. CDR3 DNA sequence: TGTGCCAGCAGCCCTGGAATCAATCAGCCCCAGCATTTT. This sequence joins TRBV6-6 and TRBJ1-5; no definite D call. Trimming cost V 6 bases and J 3 bases, with 9 bases left between them. CDR1 is MNHNY and CDR2 is SVGAGI in the germline V gene (reference sequence). CDR3 length equals 13 residues.

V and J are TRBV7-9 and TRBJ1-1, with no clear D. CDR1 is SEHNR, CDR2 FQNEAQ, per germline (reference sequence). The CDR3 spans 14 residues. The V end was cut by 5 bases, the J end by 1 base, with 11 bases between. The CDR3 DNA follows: TGTGCCAGCAGCCCCGCGAACTCGAACACTGAAGCTTTCTTT. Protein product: CASSPANSNTEAFF.

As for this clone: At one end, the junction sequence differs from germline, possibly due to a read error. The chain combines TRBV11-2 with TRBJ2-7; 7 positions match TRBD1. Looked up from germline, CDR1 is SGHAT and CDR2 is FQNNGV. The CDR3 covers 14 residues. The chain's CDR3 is CASSFAGMTGSRDF. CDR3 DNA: TGTGCCAGCAGCTTCGCAGGGATGACAGGGTCGCGGGACTTC.

The CDR3 protein is CASSLNGAGHTF. CDR3 sequence (DNA): TGTGCCAGCAGTTTAAATGGGGCCGGGCACACCTTC. The chain employs TRBV28 and TRBJ1-2; D possibly corresponds to TRBD1 (5 bases). The V gene lost 2 bases and the J gene lost 12 bases, with 13 bases spanning the gap. CDR1 and CDR2 (germline): MDHEN, SYDVKM. This CDR3 region has 12 residues.

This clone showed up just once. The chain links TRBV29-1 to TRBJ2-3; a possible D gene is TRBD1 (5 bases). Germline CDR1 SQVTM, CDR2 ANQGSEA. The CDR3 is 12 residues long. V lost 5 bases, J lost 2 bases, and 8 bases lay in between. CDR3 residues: CSVRQNTDTQYF. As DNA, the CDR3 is TGCAGCGTTCGACAGAACACAGATACGCAGTATTTT.

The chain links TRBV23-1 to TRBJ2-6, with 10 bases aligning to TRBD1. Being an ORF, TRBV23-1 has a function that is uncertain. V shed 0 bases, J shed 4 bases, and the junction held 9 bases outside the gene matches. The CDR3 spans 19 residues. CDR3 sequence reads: CASSQSGGQGLSGANVLTF. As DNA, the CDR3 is TGCGCCAGCAGTCAATCGGGGGGACAGGGGCTCTCCGGGGCCAACGTCCTGACTTTC.